Below are 29 T cell receptor beta chains sequenced from a single sample in a study of regulatory T cells in long-lasting Graves disease. Time point indicated: newly diagnosed GD, antithyroid drugs for less than 3 months. Preparation of the TCR library used RNA extracted from PBMCs. Libraries of TCR beta came from iRepertoire HTBI primers plus Arm-PCR of CDR3 regions. A single record per CDR3 protein comes from TCRdb applying MiXCR to the multiplex PCR reads. The sample consists of hundreds of thousands of distinct CDR3 sequences, roughly 15% of them appearing once. The data were also submitted as part of a second study, on T cells in Graves' hyperthyroidism and ophthalmopathy.

Sequenced material: peripheral blood mononuclear cells (PBMCs), taken at new diagnosis, from a patient treated with antithyroid drugs. The source is a woman aged 35-60 years with Graves disease.

This clonotype was picked up many times. The chain uses TRBV28 and TRBJ2-7; a possible D gene is TRBD1 (5 bases). Trimming removed 4 bases from V and 7 bases from J, with 11 bases in between. In germline, CDR1 is MDHEN, CDR2 SYDVKM. CDR3 length: 12 residues. CDR3 DNA sequence: TGTGCCAGCAGTTCACAGGTCCTGGAGCAGTACTTC. Translated: CASSSQVLEQYF. Using reference TRBV28 and TRBJ2-7 for the parts outside the CDR3, the full variable domain is DVKVTQSSRYLVKRTGEKVFLECVQDMDHENMFWYRQDPGLGLRLIYFSYDVKMKEKGDIPEGYSVSREKKERFSLILESASTNQTSMYLCASSSQVLEQYFGPGTRLTVT.

This clonotype has ten or more counts. The rearrangement uses TRBV12-3 or TRBV12-4 and TRBJ2-7; 11 nucleotides align to TRBD2. This CDR3 spans 17 amino acids. Trimming cost V 2 bases and J 3 bases; bases outside gene matches: 9. In nucleotides, the CDR3 is TGTGCCAGCAGTTTAACCTTTTCTAGCGGGGGGTACTACGAGCAGTACTTC. It yields the protein CASSLTFSSGGYYEQYF.

This clonotype has ten or more counts. The rearrangement links TRBV3-1 to TRBJ1-3; 8 bases map to TRBD1. The J segment lost 4 bases and the V segment lost 2 bases, leaving 4 bases of the junction unmatched. Per the germline V gene, CDR1 is LGHDT and CDR2 is YNNKEL (reference sequence). CDR3 length equals 15 residues. CDR3 DNA sequence: TGTGCCAGCAGCCAAACAGGGGGATCAGGAAACACCATATATTTT. The encoded protein is CASSQTGGSGNTIYF.

Many counts were recorded for this clonotype. V usage is TRBV3-1 and J usage is TRBJ1-2; D is unclear. Germline CDR1 LGHDT, CDR2 YNNKEL (reference sequence). The CDR3 extends over 14 amino acids. V gave up 2 bases and J gave up 6 bases, with 13 bases separating them. The DNA for the CDR3 is TGTGCCAGCAGCCAATCTGGGTCCGGGGATGGCTACACCTTC. Amino acids: CASSQSGSGDGYTF.

There are many counts of this clonotype. The J gene is TRBJ2-5, the V gene TRBV11-2; D is possibly TRBD2 (6 bases). The CDR3 is 17 amino acids. Trimming shortened V by 3 bases and J by 4 bases, and 21 bases separated the two germline ends. Germline CDR1 SGHAT, CDR2 FQNNGV. The CDR3 region is CASSLLGAGLGGETQYF. CDR3 nucleotide sequence: TGTGCCAGCAGCTTGTTAGGGGCGGGGCTAGGAGGAGAGACCCAGTACTTC.

The chain employs TRBV6-2 or TRBV6-3 and TRBJ2-5, with D possibly TRBD2 on 6 matching bases. This CDR3 is 13 amino acids long. V gave up 7 bases and J gave up 3 bases, with 12 bases separating them. Per germline, CDR1 MNHEY and CDR2 SVGEGT. The CDR3 DNA follows: TGTGCCAGCAAGAGGGGACTTGAAGAGACCCAGTACTTC. This translates into CASKRGLEETQYF.

For this clonotype: This may come from a read error, since a much larger clone is one base off. The chain is built from TRBV5-1 and TRBJ2-3, with D maybe TRBD2 (6 bases). The CDR3 totals 14 residues. The germline gives CDR1 SGHRS, CDR2 YFSETQ. The ends were cut back, 4 bases at V and 2 bases at J, with 11 bases in the middle. The CDR3, as DNA: TGCGCCAGCAGCCCACCTAGCGACACAGATACGCAGTATTTT. Its protein product is CASSPPSDTDTQYF.

This chain connects TRBV11-3 to TRBJ2-2; D perhaps matches TRBD2 (7 bases). Trimming removed 0 bases at V and 0 bases at J, with 17 bases between. CDR3 size: 19 residues. Per germline, CDR1 SGHNT and CDR2 YENEEA. CDR3: CASSLDRRRGGPNTGELFF. The CDR3 DNA is TGTGCCAGCAGCTTAGATCGGCGGAGGGGGGGACCGAACACCGGGGAGCTGTTTTTT.

Here the CDR3 DNA reads TGTGCCAGCAGCTTAGGCGGCAGGGGTTCCTACGAGCAGTACTTC. This sequence encodes CASSLGGRGSYEQYF. The chain joins TRBV13 to TRBJ2-7, with D perhaps matching TRBD1 (6 bases). This CDR3 region has 15 residues. Trimming pared 0 bases from V and 1 base from J, leaving 10 bases between. CDR1 is PRHDT and CDR2 is FYEKMQ in the germline V gene (reference sequence).

This clonotype was seen repeatedly, ten times or more. The CDR3 region has the DNA TGTGCCAGCAGTCTCCGGGGACTAGCTGTCGATGAGCAGTTCTTC. Translating it yields CASSLRGLAVDEQFF. The chain uses TRBV7-6 and TRBJ2-1; 9 nucleotides agree with TRBD2. The germline V gene encodes CDR1 SGHVS and CDR2 FNYEAQ. The CDR3 has 15 residues. V shed 6 bases and J 8 bases; nucleotides not matched to a gene: 11. Full variable domain (remainder filled in from reference TRBV7-6 and TRBJ2-1): GAGVSQSPRYKVTKRGQDVALRCDPISGHVSLYWYRQALGQGPEFLTYFNYEAQQDKSGLPNDRFSAERPEGSISTLTIQRTEQRDSAMYRCASSLRGLAVDEQFFGPGTRLTVL.

Many counts were recorded for this clonotype. For the CDR3, the DNA is TGCGCCAGCAGCCGGACAGCGACTAATTCACCCCTCCACTTT. It translates to CASSRTATNSPLHF. V gene TRBV4-1 combines with J gene TRBJ1-6; tentative D call: TRBD1 (6 bases). This CDR3 has 14 residues. Trimming cost V 4 bases and J 6 bases, with 10 bases left between them. Germline V gene data show CDR1 as MGHRA and CDR2 as YSYEKL.

J is TRBJ2-7 and V is TRBV25-1, with a tentative D call TRBD1 (6 bases). This CDR3 has 14 residues. Trimming took off 4 bases at V and 3 bases at J, with 13 bases between the two ends. The V gene's germline CDR1 is MGHDK and CDR2 SYGVNS. As DNA, the CDR3 is TGTGCCAGCAGTGCGGACAGAGATGACTACGAGCAGTACTTC. Its translation is CASSADRDDYEQYF.

Many counts were recorded for this clonotype. The V gene is TRBV28, the J gene TRBJ1-1; possibly TRBD1 for D (6 bases). Germline CDR1 is MDHEN and CDR2 is SYDVKM. The length of the CDR3 is 15 residues. Trimming stripped 5 bases from V and 1 base from J, with 14 bases between. The CDR3 spells CASSLLWTENTEAFF. The CDR3 coding sequence is TGTGCCAGCAGTCTTCTTTGGACAGAGAACACTGAAGCTTTCTTT. The whole variable domain, remainder taken from reference TRBV28 and TRBJ1-1, is DVKVTQSSRYLVKRTGEKVFLECVQDMDHENMFWYRQDPGLGLRLIYFSYDVKMKEKGDIPEGYSVSREKKERFSLILESASTNQTSMYLCASSLLWTENTEAFFGQGTRLTVV.

Worth noting for this clonotype: A read error is likely, as this CDR3 ends without the conserved phenylalanine or tryptophan. The rearrangement links TRBV15 to TRBJ2-7; 9 positions agree with TRBD2. Unmatched junction bases numbered 19, after V lost 8 bases and J lost 5 bases. The CDR3 sequence is 17 residues long. Germline V gene lookup returns CDR1 LNHNV and CDR2 YYDKDF (reference sequence). CDR3 residues: CATPRRAGGLVCHEQYL. The CDR3 DNA is TGTGCCACCCCCAGGCGGGCGGGGGGGCTTGTGTGCCACGAGCAGTACCTC.

This clonotype was picked up many times. This chain connects TRBV7-9 to TRBJ2-1; unclear D gene. The germline CDR1 and CDR2 sequences are SEHNR and FQNEAQ (reference sequence). This CDR3 is built from 12 residues. Trimming cost V 1 base and J 5 bases, with 3 bases left between them. The CDR3 DNA is TGTGCCAGCAGCTTAGATGACAATGAGCAGTTCTTC. Amino acids: CASSLDDNEQFF.

A few counts support this clonotype. J is TRBJ1-4 and V is TRBV25-1; D gene uncertain. V lost 7 bases to trimming and J lost 7 bases, with 16 bases between them. CDR3 size: 14 residues. Germline lookup yields CDR1 MGHDK and CDR2 SYGVNS. The CDR3 sequence: CASTHDLDGEKLFF. The CDR3 DNA reads TGTGCCAGCACCCACGACCTAGATGGTGAAAAACTGTTTTTT.

V and J are TRBV2 and TRBJ1-2, with D tentatively TRBD1 (6 bases). The CDR3 extends over 12 amino acids. The germline V and J ends were trimmed by 7 bases and 4 bases, with 10 bases remaining between them. CDR1 SNHLY and CDR2 FYNNEI come from the germline V gene. CDR3 sequence: CASTGQFYGYTF. CDR3 nucleotides: TGTGCCAGCACGGGACAATTCTATGGCTACACCTTC.

This clonotype was counted ten times or more. The V call is TRBV28, the J call TRBJ2-7; D might be TRBD2 (6 bases). The germline V and J ends were trimmed by 7 bases and 0 bases, with 13 bases remaining between them. Germline lookup yields CDR1 MDHEN and CDR2 SYDVKM. This CDR3 is built from 14 residues. The CDR3: CASTGAGSSYEQYF. The CDR3 DNA follows: TGTGCCAGCACCGGCGCGGGGAGCTCCTACGAGCAGTACTTC.

This clonotype was counted only a few times. J is TRBJ2-5 and V is TRBV7-9, with D perhaps matching TRBD2 (6 bases). Germline V gene sequence: CDR1 SEHNR, CDR2 FQNEAQ (reference sequence). This CDR3 comprises 13 residues. With 5 bases removed from V and 10 bases from J, the gap between germline ends came to 17 bases. The CDR3 DNA reads TGTGCCAGCAGCCCGCGGGGCCCACTGGACCAGTACTTC. Translating gives CASSPRGPLDQYF.

This clonotype showed up many times. The chain joins TRBV12-3 or TRBV12-4 to TRBJ1-2, with TRBD1 as a possible D gene (6 bases). CDR3 length: 16 amino acids. Deletions cut 10 bases from V and 4 bases from J, with 25 bases between. CDR3 bases: TGTGCCACCTGGTCCTGGGCCAGGGGCGGGGGCTATGGCTACACCTTC. Its protein is CATWSWARGGGYGYTF.

A few counts support this clonotype. The rearrangement uses TRBV30 and TRBJ2-1; 9 bases are a match to TRBD2. CDR3 length: 14 amino acids. The germline CDR1 and CDR2 sequences are GTSNPN and SVGIG (reference sequence). The V and J ends lost 5 bases and 8 bases, in that order; junction bases with no gene match: 10. The CDR3 is CAWAVGGGAYEQFF. The CDR3 DNA reads as TGTGCCTGGGCAGTCGGCGGGGGGGCCTATGAGCAGTTCTTC.

Turning to this clonotype: A read error may explain this, as a much larger clone is one base away. This rearrangement joins TRBV27 to TRBJ1-3, with unresolved D. Germline V lookup: CDR1 MNHEY, CDR2 SMNVEV (reference sequence). The CDR3 runs to 14 residues. The DNA of the CDR3 is TGTGCCAGCAGTTTATCCGCCTCTGGAAACTCCATATATTTT. It codes for CASSLSASGNSIYF.

The chain joins TRBV20-1 to TRBJ2-3, with TRBD1 matching over 9 bases. Germline CDR1 DFQATT, CDR2 SNEGSKA (reference sequence). The CDR3 spans 15 residues. Losses at the gene ends were 5 bases for V and 4 bases for J; bases not matched to a gene: 10. The CDR3 bases are TGCAGTGCTCCCCAGGGACAGGGTAGAGCAGATACGCAGTATTTT. Residues: CSAPQGQGRADTQYF.

V is TRBV7-2 and J is TRBJ1-5; D is ambiguous. This CDR3 comprises 14 residues. Germline CDR1 and CDR2: SGHTA and FQGNSA. Trimming removed 2 bases from V and 3 bases from J, with 8 bases in between. The CDR3 DNA reads TGTGCCAGCAGCTTATGGACCCTCAATCAGCCCCAGCATTTT. This translates into CASSLWTLNQPQHF.

There are a few counts of this clonotype. The V and J genes are TRBV12-3 or TRBV12-4 and TRBJ1-1; D not certain. The length of the CDR3 is 12 residues. Trimming cost V 7 bases and J 8 bases, with 14 bases left between them. In DNA form, the CDR3 reads TGTGCCAGCACCCCGGCGCGCGGGGAAGCTTTCTTT. Protein sequence: CASTPARGEAFF.

This clonotype was seen many times. This rearrangement joins TRBV30 to TRBJ2-1; perhaps TRBD1 as D (5 bases). CDR1 and CDR2 from the germline V gene are GTSNPN and SVGIG (reference sequence). The CDR3 is made up of 15 amino acids. Trimming pared 2 bases from V and 3 bases from J, leaving 14 bases between. The CDR3 loop reads CAWSMGRALYNEQFF. CDR3 coding DNA: TGTGCCTGGAGTATGGGCAGGGCCCTCTACAATGAGCAGTTCTTC.

The gene calls are TRBV28 and TRBJ1-6; D possibly corresponds to TRBD1 (5 bases). CDR3 length equals 14 residues. Trimming cost V 2 bases and J 9 bases, with 11 bases left between them. Germline CDR1 is MDHEN and CDR2 is SYDVKM. CDR3 region: CASSLNLGGSPLHF. CDR3 nucleotide sequence: TGTGCCAGCAGTTTAAACCTCGGGGGTTCACCCCTCCACTTT.

This clonotype occurred many times. The chain carries TRBV12-3 or TRBV12-4 and TRBJ2-3, with D possibly being TRBD2 (5 bases). The V and J ends lost 3 bases and 4 bases respectively, with 14 bases between them. The CDR3 totals 15 residues. The CDR3 region is CASSFGWGSADTQYF. The CDR3 DNA follows: TGTGCCAGCAGTTTCGGGTGGGGTAGCGCAGATACGCAGTATTTT.

The gene calls are TRBV7-3 and TRBJ2-4; TRBD1 aligns across 7 bases. Germline lookup yields CDR1 SGHTA and CDR2 FQGTGA. The CDR3 spans 16 residues. J lost 2 bases, V lost 4 bases, and 8 bases had no gene match. The CDR3 spells CASSSLDRAPKNIQYF. The CDR3 nucleotides read TGTGCCAGCAGCTCCCTTGACAGGGCCCCCAAAAACATTCAGTACTTC. The full variable domain, in which reference TRBV7-3 and TRBJ2-4 provide the parts outside the CDR3, is GAGVSQTPSNKVTEKGKYVELRCDPISGHTALYWYRQSLGQGPEFLIYFQGTGAADDSGLPNDRFFAVRPEGSVSTLKIQRTERGDSAVYLCASSSLDRAPKNIQYFGAGTRLSVL.